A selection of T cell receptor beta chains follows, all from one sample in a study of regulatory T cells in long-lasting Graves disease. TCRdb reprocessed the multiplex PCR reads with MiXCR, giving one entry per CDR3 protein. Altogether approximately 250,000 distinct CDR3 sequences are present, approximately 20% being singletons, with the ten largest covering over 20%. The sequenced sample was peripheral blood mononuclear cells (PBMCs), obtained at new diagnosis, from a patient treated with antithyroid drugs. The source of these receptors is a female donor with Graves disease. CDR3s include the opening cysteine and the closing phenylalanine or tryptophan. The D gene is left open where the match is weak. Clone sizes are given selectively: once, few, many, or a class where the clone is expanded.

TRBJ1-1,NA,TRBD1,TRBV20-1,TGCAGTGCTAGGGCGGGACAGCTGAACACTGAAGCTTTCTTT,CSARAGQLNTEAFF
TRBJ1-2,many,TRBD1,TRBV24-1,TGTGCCACCAGTGATTTTAGACAGGGCTATGGCTACACCTTC,CATSDFRQGYGYTF
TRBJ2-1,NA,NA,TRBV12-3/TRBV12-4,TGTGCCAGCACTTCCCCGAGTGAGGTCAGGGGCAATGAGCAGTTCTTC,CASTSPSEVRGNEQFF
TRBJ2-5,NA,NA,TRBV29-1,TGCAGCGTTGAAGTGGACAGGGCGGGGGGCGCGGGGGAGACCCAGTACTTC,CSVEVDRAGGAGETQYF
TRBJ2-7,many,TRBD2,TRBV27,TGTGCCAGCAGCGGGGGGGGTAGTCTCTACGAGCAGTACTTC,CASSGGGSLYEQYF
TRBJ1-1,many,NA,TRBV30,TGTGCCTGGACCGTCTGGTCGAACACTGAAGCTTTCTTT,CAWTVWSNTEAFF
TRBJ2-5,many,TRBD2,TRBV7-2,TGTGCCAGCAGCTTTTACGGGAGGGGGGAGACCCAGTACTTC,CASSFYGRGETQYF
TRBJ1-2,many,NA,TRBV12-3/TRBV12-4,TGTGCCAGCAGTTTGTCAGATCGCTATTATGGCTACACCTTC,CASSLSDRYYGYTF
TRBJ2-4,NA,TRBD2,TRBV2,TGTGCCAGCAGGACCGGGACGGTGGGGACTAGCGGGAAAAACATTCAGTACTTC,CASRTGTVGTSGKNIQYF
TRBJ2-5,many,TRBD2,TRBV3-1,TGTGCCAGCAGCTCGCGGGGAGGGCGGGGGGAGACCCAGTACTTC,CASSSRGGRGETQYF
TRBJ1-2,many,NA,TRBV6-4,TGTGCCGGAGGGCGGTATGGCTACACCTTC,CAGGRYGYTF
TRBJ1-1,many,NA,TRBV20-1,TGCAGTGCTAGAGATAGGGAGACTGAAGCTTTCTTT,CSARDRETEAFF
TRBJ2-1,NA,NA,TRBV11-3,TGTGCCAGCAGCCAAATGGATGAGCAGTTCTTC,CASSQMDEQFF
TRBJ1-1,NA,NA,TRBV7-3,TGTGCCAGCAGCCACTCTTGGGGCACTGAAGCTTTCTTT,CASSHSWGTEAFF
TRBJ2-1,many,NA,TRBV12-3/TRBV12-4,TGTGCCAGCAGTTCACAGGGCGATGAGCAGTTCTTC,CASSSQGDEQFF
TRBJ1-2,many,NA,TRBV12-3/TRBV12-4,TGTGCCAGCAGTAGGGGAGCCCCGAGGGACTATGGCTACACCTTC,CASSRGAPRDYGYTF
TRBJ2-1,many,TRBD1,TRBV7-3,TGTGCCAGCAGCTTGGGACAGGGGGATGAGCAGTTCTTC,CASSLGQGDEQFF
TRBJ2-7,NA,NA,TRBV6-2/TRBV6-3,TGTGCCAGCAGTTACCTGGGATCCTACGAGCAGTACTTC,CASSYLGSYEQYF
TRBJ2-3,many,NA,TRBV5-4,TGTGCCAGCAGCTTACCGGGAGCCACAGATACGCAGTATTTT,CASSLPGATDTQYF
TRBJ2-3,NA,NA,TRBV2,TGTGCCAGCAGCCCACTGGAGGCAGATACGCAGTATTTT,CASSPLEADTQYF
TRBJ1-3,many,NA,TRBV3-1,TGTGCCAGCACAAGGGCTTTCGATGGAAACACCATATATTTT,CASTRAFDGNTIYF
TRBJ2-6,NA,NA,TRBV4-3,TGCGCCAGCAGCCAAGAGATGGTTTCTGGGGCCAACGTCCTGACTTTC,CASSQEMVSGANVLTF
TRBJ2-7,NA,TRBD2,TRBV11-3,TGTGCCAGCTGCACGGGACTAGCGGGAGGGCCAAACTCTATAGGTACCTACGAGCAGTACTTC,CASCTGLAGGPNSIGTYEQYF
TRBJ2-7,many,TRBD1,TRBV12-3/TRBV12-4,TGTGCCAGCAGCCCGGACAGGGGCTACGAGCAGTACTTC,CASSPDRGYEQYF
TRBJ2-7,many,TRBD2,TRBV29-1,TGCAGCGTTGTACTAGCGGGAGGGTCCTACGAGCAGTACTTC,CSVVLAGGSYEQYF
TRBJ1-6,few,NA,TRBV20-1,TGCAGTGCTAGAGGCAGGAGGCGGATTAATTCACCCCTCCACTTT,CSARGRRRINSPLHF
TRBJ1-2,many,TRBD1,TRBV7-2,TGTGCCAGCACCCACAGGGGACAGCTCCACTATGGCTACACCTTC,CASTHRGQLHYGYTF
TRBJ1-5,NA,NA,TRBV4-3,TGCGCCAGCAGCCAAGAGGGATGGGGTTATAGCAATCAGCCCCAGCATTTT,CASSQEGWGYSNQPQHF
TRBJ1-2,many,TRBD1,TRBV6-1,TGTGCCAGCAGGGCAGGGACAGAAGGCTACACCTTC,CASRAGTEGYTF
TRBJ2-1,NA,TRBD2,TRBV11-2,TGTGCCAGCAGCTTCAGACTAGCGGGGGGTAGCGACAATGAGCAGTTCTTC,CASSFRLAGGSDNEQFF
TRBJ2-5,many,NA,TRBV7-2,TGTGCCAGCAGCCGGGGCCGGACTACCTTCCAAGAGACCCAGTACTTC,CASSRGRTTFQETQYF
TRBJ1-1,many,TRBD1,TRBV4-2,TGTGCCAGCAGCCAAGACCCCGGACAGGGGGACACTGAAGCTTTCTTT,CASSQDPGQGDTEAFF
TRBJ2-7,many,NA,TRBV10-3,TGTGCCATCAGCCCCAGGGCGTCCTACGAGCAGTACTTC,CAISPRASYEQYF
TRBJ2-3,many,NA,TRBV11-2,TGTGCCAGCAGCCATATCCCGGGCACAGATACGCAGTATTTT,CASSHIPGTDTQYF
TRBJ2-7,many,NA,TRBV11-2,TGTGCCAGCAGCTACGCTGGACGGATCTACGAGCAGTACTTC,CASSYAGRIYEQYF
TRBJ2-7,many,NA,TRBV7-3,TGTGCCAGCAGCGCCGGACTTCTCTACGAGCAGTACTTC,CASSAGLLYEQYF
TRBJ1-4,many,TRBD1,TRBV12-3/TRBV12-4,TGTGCCAGCAGACCCAGGACAGGGCCGGAAGAAAAACTGTTTTTT,CASRPRTGPEEKLFF
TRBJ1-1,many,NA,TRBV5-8,TGTGCCAGTACCCAGGTGGCTGAAGCTTTCTTT,CASTQVAEAFF
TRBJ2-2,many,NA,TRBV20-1,TGCAGTGCTAGATCGGGAAGCCACGGGGAGCTGTTTTTT,CSARSGSHGELFF
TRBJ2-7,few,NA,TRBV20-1,TGCAGTGCTAGAGATCCCCCAGACAGACGCCAAAGGGTCGAGCAGTACTTC,CSARDPPDRRQRVEQYF
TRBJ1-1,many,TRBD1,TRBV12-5,TGTGCTAGTGGTTTAGAACAGGGGGAAGCTTTCTTT,CASGLEQGEAFF
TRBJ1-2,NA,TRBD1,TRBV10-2,TGCGCCAGCAGTGGGGGACAGGGGGCTGGCTACACCTTC,CASSGGQGAGYTF
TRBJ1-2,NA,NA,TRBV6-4,TGTGGAGCCAGCCCCGGGGACTATGGCTACACCTTC,CGASPGDYGYTF
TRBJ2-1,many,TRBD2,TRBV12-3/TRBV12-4,TGTGCCAGCAGTTTACCAGCGGGAGGGAGTAATGAGCAGTTCTTC,CASSLPAGGSNEQFF
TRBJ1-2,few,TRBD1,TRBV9,TGTGCCAGCAGCCGGGACAGGGCGGGCTATGGCTACACCTTC,CASSRDRAGYGYTF
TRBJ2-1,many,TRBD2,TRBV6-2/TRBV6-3,TGTGCCAGCAGTTACCCTCTAGCGGATTCCTACAATGAGCAGTTCTTC,CASSYPLADSYNEQFF
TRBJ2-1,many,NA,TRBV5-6,TGTGCCAGCAGCTCGGGACCAAAGCAGTTCTTC,CASSSGPKQFF
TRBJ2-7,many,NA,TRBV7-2,TGTGCCAGCAGCCTAGGTCATGGCAGCCTCTACGAGCAGTACTTC,CASSLGHGSLYEQYF
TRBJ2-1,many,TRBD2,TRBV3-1,TGTGCCAGCAGCCAGTGGACTAGCGGGATAGGTGAGCAGTTCTTC,CASSQWTSGIGEQFF
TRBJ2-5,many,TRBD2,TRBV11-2,TGTGCCAGCAGCCAACTAGCGGGAGGGGGGACCCAGTACTTC,CASSQLAGGGTQYF
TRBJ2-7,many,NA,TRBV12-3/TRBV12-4,TGTGCCAGCAGCTCTAGCCGGTCTACCTACGAGCAGTACTTC,CASSSSRSTYEQYF
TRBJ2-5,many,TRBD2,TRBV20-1,TGCAGTGCTAAGGGACTAGCGTTGGGAGAGACCCAGTACTTC,CSAKGLALGETQYF
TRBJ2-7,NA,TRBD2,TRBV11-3,TGTGCCAGCAGCCCGTTAGCGGGAGGCCTCTACGAGCAGTACTTC,CASSPLAGGLYEQYF